The 19 T cell receptor beta chains presented below share a single source sample, sequenced in a study of T cell repertoires in cytomegalovirus infection. MiXCR, applied by TCRdb to the reads, yields one record per CDR3 protein. Among approximately 190,000 distinct CDR3 sequences listed, 9.5% were seen once. Sequencing used PBMCs. These receptors were taken from a human donor in good health (CMV status not recorded). Some clones in this sample may be carry-over from other donors' samples.

This clonotype appeared many times. The chain has TRBV6-2 or TRBV6-3 and TRBJ2-6; the D gene is possibly TRBD1 (6 bases). The CDR3 consists of 16 residues. The V end lost 4 bases, the J end lost 6 bases, and 16 bases lay between the germline ends. Germline values: CDR1 MNHEY, CDR2 SVGEGT. The DNA of the CDR3 is TGTGCCAGCAGTTCCGGACAGTTCGTTACGGCCAACGTCCTGACTTTC. Translation: CASSSGQFVTANVLTF.

V gene TRBV27 combines with J gene TRBJ2-1; 11 bases match TRBD2. The CDR3 extends over 15 amino acids. The ends lost 6 bases at V and 4 bases at J; junction bases unmatched: 5. Germline V gives CDR1 MNHEY, CDR2 SMNVEV (reference sequence). CDR3 in amino acids: CASRPSSGGYNEQFF. The DNA of the CDR3 is TGTGCCAGCAGACCATCTAGCGGGGGGTACAATGAGCAGTTCTTC.

This clonotype was counted only a few times. One end of the junction fails to match germline, which may point to a read error. The V call is TRBV19, the J call TRBJ1-2, with no clear D. The CDR3 is made up of 14 amino acids. Germline V gives CDR1 LNHDA, CDR2 SQIVND (reference sequence). Here the CDR3 reads CASRIGWTGYGYTF. CDR3 DNA sequence: TGTGCCAGTAGAATAGGATGGACGGGCTATGGCTACACCTTC.

This clonotype was found many times. V gene TRBV7-9 combines with J gene TRBJ1-2, with a weak D call TRBD1 (5 bases). This CDR3 contains 12 residues. From germline, CDR1 is SEHNR and CDR2 FQNEAQ (reference sequence). The germline V and J ends were trimmed by 5 bases and 7 bases, with 11 bases remaining between them. CDR3 nucleotides: TGTGCCAGCAGCCTCGGGACGGCTGGCTACACCTTC. Translated, it gives CASSLGTAGYTF.

This clonotype was recorded many times. V gene TRBV7-9 combines with J gene TRBJ2-1; D gene unclear. With 2 bases removed from V and 7 bases from J, the gap between germline ends came to 15 bases. The V gene's germline CDR1 is SEHNR and CDR2 FQNEAQ (reference sequence). This CDR3 is built from 15 residues. CDR3 sequence (DNA): TGTGCCAGCAGCTTAAGTACCAACGGAGTGAATGAGCAGTTCTTC. It codes for CASSLSTNGVNEQFF.

This clonotype occurred many times. The chain joins TRBV7-2 to TRBJ1-5, with 7 bases aligning to TRBD1. Germline loops: CDR1 SGHTA, CDR2 FQGNSA. J was trimmed by 1 base and V by 6 bases; bases with no gene match: 9. The CDR3 spans 16 residues. As DNA, the CDR3 is TGTGCCAGCAGGCTTAGAACGGACAGGAGCAATCAGCCCCAGCATTTT. It codes for CASRLRTDRSNQPQHF.

The V and J genes are TRBV20-1 and TRBJ2-7, with 13 bases identical to TRBD2. The CDR3 is made up of 15 amino acids. From germline, CDR1 is DFQATT and CDR2 SNEGSKA (reference sequence). J gave up 2 bases and V 6 bases, and 7 bases lay outside the gene matches. The CDR3 region has the DNA TGCAGTGCACTGGGGACTAGCGGGACCCCCTACGAGCAGTACTTC. Translating it yields CSALGTSGTPYEQYF.

This clonotype was seen many times. The genes are TRBV10-3 and TRBJ2-5; TRBD1 matches 8 bases. This CDR3 comprises 16 residues. Germline values: CDR1 ENHRY, CDR2 SYGVKD. With 4 bases clipped from V and 1 base from J, the junction kept 8 bases outside the gene matches. CDR3 DNA sequence: TGTGCCATCAGTGCCGTGGCAGGGGGCCTCCAAGAGACCCAGTACTTC. This codes for CAISAVAGGLQETQYF.

The rearrangement uses TRBV11-2 and TRBJ2-5; possibly TRBD1 or TRBD2 for D (5 bases each). This CDR3 spans 15 amino acids. Germline V lookup: CDR1 SGHAT, CDR2 FQNNGV. The V end was cut by 1 base, the J end by 7 bases, with 16 bases between. The CDR3 region is CASSLGDRAIGTQYF. CDR3 DNA: TGTGCCAGCAGCTTAGGGGACCGGGCCATCGGGACCCAGTACTTC.

There are many counts of this clonotype. The rearrangement links TRBV7-2 to TRBJ2-5; D uncertain. CDR3 length: 14 residues. Germline lookup yields CDR1 SGHTA and CDR2 FQGNSA. With 1 base removed from V and 5 bases from J, the gap between germline ends came to 11 bases. The CDR3 bases are TGTGCCAGCAGCTTAGACCAGTCTGGGGAGACCCAGTACTTC. Translating gives CASSLDQSGETQYF.

This clonotype was found many times. The chain joins TRBV12-3 or TRBV12-4 to TRBJ2-7; 9 positions agree with TRBD1. The CDR3 is 16 amino acids. Unmatched junction bases numbered 14, after V lost 5 bases and J lost 6 bases. The CDR3 sequence: CASSHRTGTGLGEQYF. The CDR3 DNA reads TGTGCCAGCAGTCATCGGACCGGGACAGGGTTGGGCGAGCAGTACTTC.

V gene TRBV12-3 or TRBV12-4 combines with J gene TRBJ2-5; 7 bases are a match to TRBD2. This CDR3 contains 15 residues. With 2 bases clipped from V and 2 bases from J, the junction kept 5 bases outside the gene matches. Here the CDR3 reads CASSLLLAEQETQYF. In nucleotides, the CDR3 is TGTGCCAGCAGTTTATTGCTAGCGGAGCAAGAGACCCAGTACTTC.

This clonotype was recorded many times. The chain couples TRBV29-1 to TRBJ1-1; the D is unclear. Trimming took off 4 bases at V and 0 bases at J, with 9 bases between the two ends. CDR1 and CDR2 (germline): SQVTM, ANQGSEA. The CDR3 is 13 amino acids. The chain's CDR3 is CSVATGVNTEAFF. CDR3 DNA sequence: TGCAGCGTTGCCACCGGGGTGAACACTGAAGCTTTCTTT.

This clonotype was detected ten times or more. The V gene is TRBV7-6, the J gene TRBJ2-7; the D is unclear. CDR3 length equals 12 residues. Trimming pared 5 bases from V and 3 bases from J, leaving 8 bases between. Germline CDR1 reads SGHVS; CDR2 reads FNYEAQ. CDR3 in amino acids: CASSATDYEQYF. The CDR3 bases are TGTGCCAGCAGCGCAACAGACTACGAGCAGTACTTC.

This clonotype was seen repeatedly, ten times or more. The chain uses TRBV28 and TRBJ2-2, with 13 bases that match TRBD2. There are 17 residues in the CDR3. Germline V gene data show CDR1 as MDHEN and CDR2 as SYDVKM. Germline trimming cut 4 bases from V and 6 bases from J; bases unmatched to any gene: 8. CDR3 in amino acids: CASSWGLAGTAAGELFF. The CDR3 nucleotides read TGTGCCAGCAGTTGGGGACTAGCGGGAACGGCGGCCGGGGAGCTGTTTTTT.

This clonotype was detected ten times or more. V is TRBV20-1 and J is TRBJ2-2; TRBD1 matches at 9 bases. The CDR3 has 18 residues. The V gene's germline CDR1 is DFQATT and CDR2 SNEGSKA (reference sequence). Trimming removed 1 base from V and 2 bases from J; junction bases left unmatched: 11. The CDR3 region has the DNA TGCAGTGCTAGAGCCCTACAGGGGGCAGGAGTTAACACCGGGGAGCTGTTTTTT. Translation: CSARALQGAGVNTGELFF.

The table lists this clonotype with many counts. The V gene is TRBV20-1, the J gene TRBJ2-4; 7 bases line up with TRBD2. The V gene end was trimmed by 5 bases and the J gene end by 6 bases; junction bases not matched to a gene: 7. The CDR3 has 13 amino acids. Germline CDR1 DFQATT, CDR2 SNEGSKA (reference sequence). The CDR3 coding sequence is TGCAGTGCTCCCGGGACTAAACTAAACATTCAGTACTTC. Translation gives CSAPGTKLNIQYF.

This clonotype was seen many times. This chain joins TRBV4-3 and TRBJ2-1; D remains unclear. The V end was cut by 0 bases, the J end by 4 bases, with 13 bases between. The germline gives CDR1 LGHNA, CDR2 YSLEER. CDR3 size: 16 residues. CDR3 amino acids: CASSQDLRQTYNEQFF. DNA for the CDR3: TGCGCCAGCAGCCAAGATCTGCGTCAGACATACAATGAGCAGTTCTTC.

This clonotype was counted a few times. The V gene is TRBV18, the J gene TRBJ2-1; 8 positions match TRBD2. CDR1 and CDR2 from the germline V gene are KGHSH and LQKENI. V shed 0 bases and J 2 bases; nucleotides not matched to a gene: 6. The CDR3 totals 17 residues. The CDR3 reads CASSPPTAGGTYNEQFF. The CDR3 DNA is TGTGCCAGCTCACCACCTACCGCGGGAGGAACCTACAATGAGCAGTTCTTC.